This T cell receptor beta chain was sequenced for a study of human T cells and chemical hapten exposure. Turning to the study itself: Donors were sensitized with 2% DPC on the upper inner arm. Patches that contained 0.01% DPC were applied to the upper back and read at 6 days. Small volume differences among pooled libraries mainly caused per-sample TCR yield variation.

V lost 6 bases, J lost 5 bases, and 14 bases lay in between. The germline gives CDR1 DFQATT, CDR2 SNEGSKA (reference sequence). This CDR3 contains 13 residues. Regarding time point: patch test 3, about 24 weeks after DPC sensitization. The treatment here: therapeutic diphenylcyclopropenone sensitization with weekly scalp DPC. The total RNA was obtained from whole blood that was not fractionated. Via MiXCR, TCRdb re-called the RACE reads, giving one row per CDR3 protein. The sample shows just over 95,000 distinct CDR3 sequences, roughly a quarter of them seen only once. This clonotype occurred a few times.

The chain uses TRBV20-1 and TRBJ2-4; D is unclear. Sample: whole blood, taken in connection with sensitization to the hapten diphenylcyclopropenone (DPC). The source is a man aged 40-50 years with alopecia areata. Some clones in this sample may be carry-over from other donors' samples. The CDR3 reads CSARNPTENIQYF. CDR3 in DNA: TGCAGTGCAAGAAATCCTACGGAAAACATTCAGTACTTC.